The clone carrying this T cell receptor beta chain turned up a few times. These data are taken from a study of T-cell memory formation after mild COVID-19. The CDR3 is made up of 16 amino acids. Germline V gives CDR1 LGHDT, CDR2 YNNKEL (reference sequence). Trimming took 0 bases from V and 4 from J; bases not matched to a gene: 6. Each CDR3 protein gets one entry after TCRdb re-called the 5' RACE reads with MiXCR. The sample carries roughly 560,000 distinct CDR3 sequences, roughly 20% recorded once. The rearrangement links TRBV3-1 to TRBJ2-5; 9 positions agree with TRBD2. The sample was PBMCs or a T cell subset sorted from them (not recorded which). The clonotype originates from an adult woman who had mild COVID-19 (a few samples of this study predate the infection). Cell type and time point are not known. In DNA form, the CDR3 reads TGTGCCAGCAGCCAAGATCCAGCGGGGGGAGTAGAGACCCAGTACTTC. Protein: CASSQDPAGGVETQYF.